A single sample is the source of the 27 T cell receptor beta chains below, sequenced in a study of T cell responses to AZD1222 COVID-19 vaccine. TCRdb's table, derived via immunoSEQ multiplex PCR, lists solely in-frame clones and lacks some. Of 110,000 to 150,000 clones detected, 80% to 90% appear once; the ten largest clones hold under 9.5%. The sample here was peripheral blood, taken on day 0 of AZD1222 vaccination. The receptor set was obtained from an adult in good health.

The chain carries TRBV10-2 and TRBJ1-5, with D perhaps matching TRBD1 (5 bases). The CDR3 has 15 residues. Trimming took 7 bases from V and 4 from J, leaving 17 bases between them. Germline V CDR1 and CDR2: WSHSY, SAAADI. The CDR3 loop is CASTSGTPTNQPQHF. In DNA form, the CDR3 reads TGCGCCAGCACCTCCGGGACCCCGACTAATCAGCCCCAGCATTTT.

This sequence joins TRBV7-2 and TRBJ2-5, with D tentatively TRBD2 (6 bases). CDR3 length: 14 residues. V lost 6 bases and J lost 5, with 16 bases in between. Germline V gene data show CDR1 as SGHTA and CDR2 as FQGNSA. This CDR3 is CASSSPKEGETQYF. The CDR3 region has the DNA TGTGCCAGCAGTTCCCCCAAGGAGGGTGAGACCCAGTACTTC.

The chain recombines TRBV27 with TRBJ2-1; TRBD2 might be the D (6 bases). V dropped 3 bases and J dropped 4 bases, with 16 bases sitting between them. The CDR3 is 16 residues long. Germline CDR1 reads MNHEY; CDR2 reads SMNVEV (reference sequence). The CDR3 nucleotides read TGTGCCAGCAGTTTCAATAGCGGACTCGGATACAATGAGCAGTTCTTC. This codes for CASSFNSGLGYNEQFF.

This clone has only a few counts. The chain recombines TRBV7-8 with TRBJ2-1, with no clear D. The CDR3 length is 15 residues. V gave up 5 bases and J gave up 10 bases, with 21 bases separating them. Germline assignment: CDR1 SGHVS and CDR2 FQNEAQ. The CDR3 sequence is CASSPRLNGVSEQFF. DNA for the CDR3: TGTGCCAGCAGCCCGCGACTGAACGGAGTCTCGGAGCAGTTCTTC.

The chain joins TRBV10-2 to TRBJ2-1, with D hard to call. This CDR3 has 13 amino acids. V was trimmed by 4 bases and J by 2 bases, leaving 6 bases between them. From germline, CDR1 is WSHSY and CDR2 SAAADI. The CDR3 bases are TGCGCCAGCAGTGTTACCCCCTACAATGAGCAGTTCTTC. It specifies CASSVTPYNEQFF.

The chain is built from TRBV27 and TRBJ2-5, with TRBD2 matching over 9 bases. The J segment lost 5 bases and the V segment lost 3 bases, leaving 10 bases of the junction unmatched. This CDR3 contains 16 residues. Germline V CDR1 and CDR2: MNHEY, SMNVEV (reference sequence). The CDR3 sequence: CASSFIGGGGPETQYF. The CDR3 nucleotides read TGTGCCAGCAGTTTTATTGGCGGGGGGGGCCCGGAGACCCAGTACTTC.

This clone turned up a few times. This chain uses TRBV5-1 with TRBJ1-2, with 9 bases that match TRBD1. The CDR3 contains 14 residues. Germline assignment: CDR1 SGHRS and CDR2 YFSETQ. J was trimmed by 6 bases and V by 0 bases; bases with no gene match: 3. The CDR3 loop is CASSLGDRVDGYTF. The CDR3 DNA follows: TGCGCCAGCAGCTTGGGGGACAGGGTAGATGGCTACACCTTC.

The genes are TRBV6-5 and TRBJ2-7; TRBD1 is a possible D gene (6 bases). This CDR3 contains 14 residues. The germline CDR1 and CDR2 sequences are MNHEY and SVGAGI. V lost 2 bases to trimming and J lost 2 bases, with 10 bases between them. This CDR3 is CASSYRDTAYEQYF. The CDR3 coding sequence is TGTGCCAGCAGTTACCGGGACACAGCCTACGAGCAGTACTTC.

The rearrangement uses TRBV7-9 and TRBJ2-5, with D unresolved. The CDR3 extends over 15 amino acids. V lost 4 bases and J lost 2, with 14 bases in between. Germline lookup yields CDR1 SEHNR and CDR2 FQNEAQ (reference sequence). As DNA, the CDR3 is TGTGCCAGCAGCTCGGGCGTTGGGGTGCAAGAGACCCAGTACTTC. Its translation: CASSSGVGVQETQYF. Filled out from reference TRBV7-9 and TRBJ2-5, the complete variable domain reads DTGVSQNPRHKITKRGQNVTFRCDPISEHNRLYWYRQTLGQGPEFLTYFQNEAQLEKSRLLSDRFSAERPKGSFSTLEIQRTEQGDSAMYLCASSSGVGVQETQYFGPGTRLLVL.

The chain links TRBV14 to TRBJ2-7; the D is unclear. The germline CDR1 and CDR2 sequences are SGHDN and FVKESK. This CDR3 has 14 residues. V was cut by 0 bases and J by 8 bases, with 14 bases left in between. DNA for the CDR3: TGTGCCAGCAGCCAAGAGCCCCCCGGAGCCAAGCAGTACTTC. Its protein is CASSQEPPGAKQYF.

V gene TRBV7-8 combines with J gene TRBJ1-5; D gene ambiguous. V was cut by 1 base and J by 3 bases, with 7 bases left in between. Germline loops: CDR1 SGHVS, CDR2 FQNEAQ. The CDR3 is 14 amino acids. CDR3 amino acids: CASSLVAPNQPQHF. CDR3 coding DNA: TGTGCCAGCAGCTTAGTAGCCCCCAATCAGCCCCAGCATTTT.

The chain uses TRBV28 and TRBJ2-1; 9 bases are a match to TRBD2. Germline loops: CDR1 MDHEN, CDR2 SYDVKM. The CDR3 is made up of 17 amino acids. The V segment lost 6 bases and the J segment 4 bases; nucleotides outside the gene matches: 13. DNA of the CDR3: TGTGCCAGCAGCCCTGCATTAGGTAGCGGGGGTTACAATGAGCAGTTCTTC. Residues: CASSPALGSGGYNEQFF.

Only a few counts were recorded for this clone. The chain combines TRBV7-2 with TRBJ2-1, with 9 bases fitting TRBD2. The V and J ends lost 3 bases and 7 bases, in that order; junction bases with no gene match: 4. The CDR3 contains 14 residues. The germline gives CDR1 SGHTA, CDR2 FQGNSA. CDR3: CASSFRSGRNEQFF. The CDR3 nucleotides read TGTGCCAGCAGCTTCCGTAGCGGGAGAAATGAGCAGTTCTTC. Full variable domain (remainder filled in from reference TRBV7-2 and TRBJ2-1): GAGVSQSPSNKVTEKGKDVELRCDPISGHTALYWYRQSLGQGLEFLIYFQGNSAPDKSGLPSDRFSAERTGGSVSTLTIQRTQQEDSAVYLCASSFRSGRNEQFFGPGTRLTVL.

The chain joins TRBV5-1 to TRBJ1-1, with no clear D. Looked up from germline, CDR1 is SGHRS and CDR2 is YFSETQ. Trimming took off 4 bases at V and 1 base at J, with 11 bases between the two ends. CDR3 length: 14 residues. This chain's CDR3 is CASSPKTENTEAFF. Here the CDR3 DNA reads TGCGCCAGCAGCCCGAAAACAGAGAACACTGAAGCTTTCTTT.

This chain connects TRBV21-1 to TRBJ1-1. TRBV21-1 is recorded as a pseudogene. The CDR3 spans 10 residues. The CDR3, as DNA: TGTGCCAGCAGCAACACTGAAGCTTTCTTT. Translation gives CASSNTEAFF.

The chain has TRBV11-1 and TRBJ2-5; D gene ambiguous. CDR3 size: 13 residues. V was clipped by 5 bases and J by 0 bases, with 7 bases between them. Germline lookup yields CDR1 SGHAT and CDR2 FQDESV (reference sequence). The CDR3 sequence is CASSPDYQETQYF. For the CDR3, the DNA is TGTGCCAGCAGCCCTGACTACCAAGAGACCCAGTACTTC.

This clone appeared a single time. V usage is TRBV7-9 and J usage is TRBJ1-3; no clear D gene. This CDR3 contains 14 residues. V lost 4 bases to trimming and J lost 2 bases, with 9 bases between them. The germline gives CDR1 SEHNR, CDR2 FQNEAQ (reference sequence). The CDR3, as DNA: TGTGCCAGCAGCTCATCACCTCCTGGAAACACCATATATTTT. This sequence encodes CASSSSPPGNTIYF.

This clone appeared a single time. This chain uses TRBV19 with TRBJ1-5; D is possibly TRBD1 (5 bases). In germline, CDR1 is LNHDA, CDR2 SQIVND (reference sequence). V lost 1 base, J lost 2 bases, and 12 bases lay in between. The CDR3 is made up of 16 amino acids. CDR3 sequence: CASSIVRGLGNQPQHF. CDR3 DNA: TGTGCCAGTAGTATAGTAAGGGGCTTGGGCAATCAGCCCCAGCATTTT.

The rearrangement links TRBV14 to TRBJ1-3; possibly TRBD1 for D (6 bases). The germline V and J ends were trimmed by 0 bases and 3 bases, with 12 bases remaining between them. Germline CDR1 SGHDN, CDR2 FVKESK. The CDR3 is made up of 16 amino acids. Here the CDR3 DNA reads TGTGCCAGCAGCCAAGAGTTCGGGGGCGTTGGAAACACCATATATTTT. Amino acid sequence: CASSQEFGGVGNTIYF.

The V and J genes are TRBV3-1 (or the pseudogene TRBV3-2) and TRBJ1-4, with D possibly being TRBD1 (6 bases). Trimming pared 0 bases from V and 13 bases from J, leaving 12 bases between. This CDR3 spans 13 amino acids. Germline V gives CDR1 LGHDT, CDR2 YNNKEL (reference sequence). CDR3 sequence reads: CASSQDGTRGLFF. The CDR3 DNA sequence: TGTGCCAGCAGCCAAGATGGGACCAGGGGACTGTTTTTT.

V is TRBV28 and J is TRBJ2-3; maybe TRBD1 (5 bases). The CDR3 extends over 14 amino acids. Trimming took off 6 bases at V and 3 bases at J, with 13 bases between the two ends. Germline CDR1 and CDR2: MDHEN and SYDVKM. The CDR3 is CASSNSGSTDTQYF. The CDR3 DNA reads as TGTGCCAGCAGCAATTCAGGGTCGACAGATACGCAGTATTTT.

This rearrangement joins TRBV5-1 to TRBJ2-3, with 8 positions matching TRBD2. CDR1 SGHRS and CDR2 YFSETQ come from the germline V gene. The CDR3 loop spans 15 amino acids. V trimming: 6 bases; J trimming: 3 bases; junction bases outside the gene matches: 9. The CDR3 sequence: CASTFTGGPTDTQYF. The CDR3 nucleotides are TGCGCCAGCACCTTTACGGGGGGGCCTACAGATACGCAGTATTTT.

The CDR3 DNA follows: TGTGCCAGCAGCAATAGACAGGGGGGCACCGGGGAGCTGTTTTTT. The encoded protein is CASSNRQGGTGELFF. This rearrangement joins TRBV7-2 to TRBJ2-2, with TRBD1 matching 9 bases. The CDR3 covers 15 residues. CDR1 SGHTA and CDR2 FQGNSA come from the germline V gene. After removal of 5 bases from V and 4 bases from J, the junction contained 5 bases not matched to a gene.

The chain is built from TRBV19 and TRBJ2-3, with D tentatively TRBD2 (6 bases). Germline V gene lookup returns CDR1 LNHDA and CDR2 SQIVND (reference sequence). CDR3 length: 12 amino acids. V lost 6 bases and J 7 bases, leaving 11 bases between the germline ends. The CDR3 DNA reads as TGTGCCAGTAGGGAGGGCGGCCATACGCAGTATTTT. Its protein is CASREGGHTQYF.

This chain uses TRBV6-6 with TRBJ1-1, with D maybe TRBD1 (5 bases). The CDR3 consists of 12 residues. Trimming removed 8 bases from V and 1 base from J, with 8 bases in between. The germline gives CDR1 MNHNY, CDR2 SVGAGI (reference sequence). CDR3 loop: CASFRGNTEAFF. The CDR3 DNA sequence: TGTGCCAGCTTTAGGGGGAACACTGAAGCTTTCTTT.

CDR3 in amino acids: CASSLAGANSPLHF. In DNA, the CDR3 is TGTGCCAGCAGCTTGGCAGGGGCCAATTCACCCCTCCACTTT. The J gene is TRBJ1-6, the V gene TRBV5-5; D possibly corresponds to TRBD1 (6 bases). CDR3 length: 14 amino acids. The germline gives CDR1 SGHKS, CDR2 YYEKEE (reference sequence). Between the trimmed V and J ends, which lost 0 bases and 7 bases, there was a span of 8 bases.

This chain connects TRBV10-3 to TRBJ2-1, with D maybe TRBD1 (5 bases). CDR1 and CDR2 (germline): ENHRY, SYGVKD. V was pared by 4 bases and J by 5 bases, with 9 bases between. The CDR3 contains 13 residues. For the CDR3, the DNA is TGTGCCATCAGTGTCGACAGAAACAATGAGCAGTTCTTC. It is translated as CAISVDRNNEQFF.